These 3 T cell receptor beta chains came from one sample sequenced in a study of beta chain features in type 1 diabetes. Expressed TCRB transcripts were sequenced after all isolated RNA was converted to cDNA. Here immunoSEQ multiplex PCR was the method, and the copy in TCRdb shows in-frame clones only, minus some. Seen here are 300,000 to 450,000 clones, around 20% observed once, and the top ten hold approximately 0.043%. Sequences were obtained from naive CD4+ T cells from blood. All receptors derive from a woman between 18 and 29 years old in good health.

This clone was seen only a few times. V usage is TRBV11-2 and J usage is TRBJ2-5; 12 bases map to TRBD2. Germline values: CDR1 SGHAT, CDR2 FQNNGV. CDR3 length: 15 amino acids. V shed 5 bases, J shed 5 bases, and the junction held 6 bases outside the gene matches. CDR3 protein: CASSHRTSGAETQYF. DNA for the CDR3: TGTGCCAGCAGCCACCGGACTAGCGGGGCCGAGACCCAGTACTTC. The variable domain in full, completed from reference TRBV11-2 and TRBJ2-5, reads EAGVAQSPRYKIIEKRQSVAFWCNPISGHATLYWYQQILGQGPKLLIQFQNNGVVDDSQLPKDRFSAERLKGVDSTLKIQPAKLEDSAVYLCASSHRTSGAETQYFGPGTRLLVL.

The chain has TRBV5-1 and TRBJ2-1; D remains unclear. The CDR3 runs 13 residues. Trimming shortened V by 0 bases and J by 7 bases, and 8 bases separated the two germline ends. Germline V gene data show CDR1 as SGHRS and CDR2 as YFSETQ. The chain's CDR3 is CASSLALRNEQFF. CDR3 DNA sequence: TGCGCCAGCAGCTTGGCCCTGCGGAATGAGCAGTTCTTC.

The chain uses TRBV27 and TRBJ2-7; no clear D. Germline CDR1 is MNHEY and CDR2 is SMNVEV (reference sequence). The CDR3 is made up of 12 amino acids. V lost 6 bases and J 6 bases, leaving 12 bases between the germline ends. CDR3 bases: TGTGCCAGCAGCTTTCTGGCAGGCGAGCAGTACTTC. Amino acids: CASSFLAGEQYF.